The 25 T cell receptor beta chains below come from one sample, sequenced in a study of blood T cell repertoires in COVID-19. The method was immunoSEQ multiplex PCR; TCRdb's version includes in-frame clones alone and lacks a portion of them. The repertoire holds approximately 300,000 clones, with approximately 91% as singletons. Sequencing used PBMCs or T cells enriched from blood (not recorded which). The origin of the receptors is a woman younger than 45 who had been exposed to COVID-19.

CDR3 amino acids: CASTRDSINQPQHF. The DNA of the CDR3 is TGTGCCAGCACCCGGGACAGTATTAATCAGCCCCAGCATTTT. V and J are TRBV2 and TRBJ1-5, with 7 bases lining up with TRBD1. The CDR3 totals 14 residues. Germline V gene lookup returns CDR1 SNHLY and CDR2 FYNNEI. With 7 bases clipped from V and 4 bases from J, the junction kept 7 bases outside the gene matches.

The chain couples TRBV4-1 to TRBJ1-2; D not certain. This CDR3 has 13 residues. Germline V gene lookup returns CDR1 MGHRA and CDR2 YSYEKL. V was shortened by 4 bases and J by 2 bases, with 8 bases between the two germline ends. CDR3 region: CASSRGGNYGYTF. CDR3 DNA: TGCGCCAGCAGCCGTGGCGGGAACTATGGCTACACCTTC.

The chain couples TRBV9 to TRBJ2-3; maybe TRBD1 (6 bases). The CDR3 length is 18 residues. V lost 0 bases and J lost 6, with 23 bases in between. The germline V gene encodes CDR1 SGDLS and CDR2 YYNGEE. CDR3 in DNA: TGTGCCAGCAGCGTAGCCCCCCACCGGGACACCGAGTTGGATACGCAGTATTTT. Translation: CASSVAPHRDTELDTQYF. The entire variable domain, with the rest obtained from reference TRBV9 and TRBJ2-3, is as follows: DSGVTQTPKHLITATGQRVTLRCSPRSGDLSVYWYQQSLDQGLQFLIQYYNGEERAKGNILERFSAQQFPDLHSELNLSSLELGDSALYFCASSVAPHRDTELDTQYFGPGTRLTVL.

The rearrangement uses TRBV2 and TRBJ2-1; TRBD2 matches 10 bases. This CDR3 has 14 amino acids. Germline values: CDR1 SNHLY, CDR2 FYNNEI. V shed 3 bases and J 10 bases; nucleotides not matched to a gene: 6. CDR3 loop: CASSDQRGGLEQFF. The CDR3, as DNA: TGTGCCAGCAGTGACCAGCGGGGGGGCCTCGAGCAGTTCTTC.

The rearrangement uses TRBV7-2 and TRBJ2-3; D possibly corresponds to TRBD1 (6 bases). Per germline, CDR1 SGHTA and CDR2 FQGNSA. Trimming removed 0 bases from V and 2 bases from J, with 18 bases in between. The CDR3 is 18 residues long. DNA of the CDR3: TGTGCCAGCAGCTTAGCGTTCACGACACGGGACACCACAGATACGCAGTATTTT. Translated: CASSLAFTTRDTTDTQYF.

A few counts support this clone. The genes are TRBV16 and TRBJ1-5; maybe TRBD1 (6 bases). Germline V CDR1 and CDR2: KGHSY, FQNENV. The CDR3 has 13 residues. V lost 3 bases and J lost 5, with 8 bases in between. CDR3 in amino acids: CASSQGADQPQHF. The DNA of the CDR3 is TGTGCCAGCAGCCAGGGGGCTGATCAGCCCCAGCATTTT.

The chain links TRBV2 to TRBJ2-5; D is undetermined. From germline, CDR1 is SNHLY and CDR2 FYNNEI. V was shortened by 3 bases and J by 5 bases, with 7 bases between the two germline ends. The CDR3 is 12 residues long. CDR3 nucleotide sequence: TGTGCCAGCAGTGACGGGTGGGAGACCCAGTACTTC. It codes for CASSDGWETQYF.

The CDR3 loop reads CAARSGGKGYTF. The DNA for the CDR3 is TGTGCTGCACGATCGGGTGGCAAAGGCTACACCTTC. The chain uses TRBV19 and TRBJ1-2; D gene unclear. Germline V gives CDR1 LNHDA, CDR2 SQIVND (reference sequence). The CDR3 contains 12 residues.

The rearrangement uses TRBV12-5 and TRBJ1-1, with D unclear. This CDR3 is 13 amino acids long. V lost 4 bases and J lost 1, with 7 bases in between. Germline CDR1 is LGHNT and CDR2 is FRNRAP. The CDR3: CASGSQENTEAFF. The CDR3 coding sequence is TGTGCTAGTGGTTCTCAGGAGAACACTGAAGCTTTCTTT. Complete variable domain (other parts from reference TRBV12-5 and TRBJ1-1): DARVTQTPRHKVTEMGQEVTMRCQPILGHNTVFWYRQTMMQGLELLAYFRNRAPLDDSGMPKDRFSAEMPDATLATLKIQPSEPRDSAVYFCASGSQENTEAFFGQGTRLTVV.

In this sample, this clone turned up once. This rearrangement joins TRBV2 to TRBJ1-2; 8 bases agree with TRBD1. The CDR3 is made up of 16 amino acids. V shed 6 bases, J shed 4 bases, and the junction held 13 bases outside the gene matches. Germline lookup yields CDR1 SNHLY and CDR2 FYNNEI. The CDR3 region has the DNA TGTGCCAGCAGACTATCAACGGCAGGGGGCAGCTATGGCTACACCTTC. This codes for CASRLSTAGGSYGYTF.

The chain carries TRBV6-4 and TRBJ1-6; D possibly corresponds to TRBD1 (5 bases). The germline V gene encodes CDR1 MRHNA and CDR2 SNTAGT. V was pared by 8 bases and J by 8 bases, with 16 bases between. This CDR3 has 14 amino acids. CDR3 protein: CASEWRGRDSPLHF. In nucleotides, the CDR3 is TGTGCCAGCGAGTGGAGGGGCCGCGATTCACCCCTCCACTTT.

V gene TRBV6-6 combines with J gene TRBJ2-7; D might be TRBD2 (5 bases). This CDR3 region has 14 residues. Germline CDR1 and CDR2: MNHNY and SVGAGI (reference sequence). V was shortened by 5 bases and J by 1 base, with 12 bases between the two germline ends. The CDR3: CASSPRGVSYEQYF. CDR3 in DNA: TGTGCCAGCAGTCCCCGGGGTGTATCCTACGAGCAGTACTTC.

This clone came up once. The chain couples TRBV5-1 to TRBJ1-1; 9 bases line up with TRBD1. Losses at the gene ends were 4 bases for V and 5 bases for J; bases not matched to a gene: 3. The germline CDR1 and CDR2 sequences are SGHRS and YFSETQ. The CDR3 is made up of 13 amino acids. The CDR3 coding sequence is TGCGCCAGCAGCGCGGACAGGGGAACTGAAGCTTTCTTT. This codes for CASSADRGTEAFF.

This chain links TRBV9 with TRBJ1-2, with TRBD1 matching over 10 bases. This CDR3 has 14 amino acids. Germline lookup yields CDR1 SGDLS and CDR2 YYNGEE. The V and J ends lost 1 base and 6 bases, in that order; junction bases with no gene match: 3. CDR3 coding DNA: TGTGCCAGCAGCGTACCTGACAGGGGGCATGGCTACACCTTC. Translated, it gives CASSVPDRGHGYTF.

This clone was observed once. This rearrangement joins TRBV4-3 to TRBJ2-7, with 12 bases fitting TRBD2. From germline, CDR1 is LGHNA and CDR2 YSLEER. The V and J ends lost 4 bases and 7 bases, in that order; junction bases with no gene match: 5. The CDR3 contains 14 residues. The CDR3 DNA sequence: TGCGCCAGCAGCCGCACACTAGCGGGGGGAGAGCAGTACTTC. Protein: CASSRTLAGGEQYF.

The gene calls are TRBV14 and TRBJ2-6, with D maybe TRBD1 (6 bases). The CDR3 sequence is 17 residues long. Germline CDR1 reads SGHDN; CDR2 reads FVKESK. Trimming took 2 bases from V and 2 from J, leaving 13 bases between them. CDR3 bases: TGTGCCAGCAGCCAACGGATTTGGACAGCTGGGGCCAACGTCCTGACTTTC. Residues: CASSQRIWTAGANVLTF.

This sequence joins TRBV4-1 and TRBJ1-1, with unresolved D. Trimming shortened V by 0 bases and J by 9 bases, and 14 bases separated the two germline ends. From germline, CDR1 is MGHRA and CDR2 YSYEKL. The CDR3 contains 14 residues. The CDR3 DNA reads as TGCGCCAGCAGCCAAGAGGCTAGTAACGGTAAAGCTTTCTTT. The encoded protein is CASSQEASNGKAFF.

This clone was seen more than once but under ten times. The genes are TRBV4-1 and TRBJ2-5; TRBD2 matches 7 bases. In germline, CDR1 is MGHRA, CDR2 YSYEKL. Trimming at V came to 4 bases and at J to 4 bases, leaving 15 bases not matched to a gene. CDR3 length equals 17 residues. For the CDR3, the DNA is TGCGCCAGCAGCCGATTGGGGGGGACTCAGACCTTAGAGACCCAGTACTTC. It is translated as CASSRLGGTQTLETQYF.

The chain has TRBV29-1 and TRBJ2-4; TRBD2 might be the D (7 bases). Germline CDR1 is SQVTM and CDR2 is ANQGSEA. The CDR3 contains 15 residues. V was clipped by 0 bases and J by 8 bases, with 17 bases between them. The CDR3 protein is CSVEDGGGVWDIQYF. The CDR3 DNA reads TGCAGCGTTGAAGATGGGGGGGGCGTTTGGGACATTCAGTACTTC.

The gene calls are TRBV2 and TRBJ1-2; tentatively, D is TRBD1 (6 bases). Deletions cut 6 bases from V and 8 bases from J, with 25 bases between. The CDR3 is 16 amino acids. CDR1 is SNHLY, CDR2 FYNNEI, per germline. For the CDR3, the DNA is TGTGCCAGCAGCTCTTATCCTCAACAGGGCCGGCGGGGCTACACCTTC. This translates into CASSSYPQQGRRGYTF.

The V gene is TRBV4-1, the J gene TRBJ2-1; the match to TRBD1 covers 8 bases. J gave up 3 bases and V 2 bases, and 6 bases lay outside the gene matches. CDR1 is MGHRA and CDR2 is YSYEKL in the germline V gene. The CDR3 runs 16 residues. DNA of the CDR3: TGCGCCAGCAGCCAAACGGGGACAGGCCTCTACAATGAGCAGTTCTTC. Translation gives CASSQTGTGLYNEQFF.

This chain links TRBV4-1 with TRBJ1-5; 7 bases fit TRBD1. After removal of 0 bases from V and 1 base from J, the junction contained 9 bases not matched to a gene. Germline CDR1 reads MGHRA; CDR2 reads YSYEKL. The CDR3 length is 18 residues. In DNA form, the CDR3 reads TGCGCCAGCAGCCAAGATTTCTTCAGGGGGGACAGCAATCAGCCCCAGCATTTT. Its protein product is CASSQDFFRGDSNQPQHF.

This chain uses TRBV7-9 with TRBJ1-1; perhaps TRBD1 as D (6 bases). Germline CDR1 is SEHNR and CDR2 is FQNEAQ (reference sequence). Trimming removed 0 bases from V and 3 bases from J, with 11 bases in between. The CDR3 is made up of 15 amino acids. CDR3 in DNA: TGTGCCAGCAGCTTAGCAGGGGGTGGATACACTGAAGCTTTCTTT. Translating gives CASSLAGGGYTEAFF.

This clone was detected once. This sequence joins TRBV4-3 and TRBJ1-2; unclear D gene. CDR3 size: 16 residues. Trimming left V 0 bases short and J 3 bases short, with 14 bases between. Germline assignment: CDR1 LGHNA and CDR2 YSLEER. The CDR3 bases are TGCGCCAGCAGCCAAGACGCCGGGCCGAGGGACTATGGCTACACCTTC. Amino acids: CASSQDAGPRDYGYTF.

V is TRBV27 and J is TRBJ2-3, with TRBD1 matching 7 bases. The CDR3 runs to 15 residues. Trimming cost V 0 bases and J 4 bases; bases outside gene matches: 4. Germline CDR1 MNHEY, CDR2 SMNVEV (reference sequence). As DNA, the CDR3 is TGTGCCAGCAGTTTATCTCTCCAGGGGGCAGATACGCAGTATTTT. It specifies CASSLSLQGADTQYF.